The source of this TCR beta chain is a study of T cells in Graves' hyperthyroidism and ophthalmopathy. RNA transcripts were the template for amplifying TCR beta CDR3 regions. An initial round of RT-PCR targeting the TCR CDR3 relied on the HTBI primer set. A single record per CDR3 protein comes from TCRdb applying MiXCR to the multiplex PCR reads. The sample holds a few hundred thousand distinct CDR3 sequences; approximately 13% are singletons and the top ten take 5.5% to 7.5%. Pregnant or lactating patients were excluded, as were those with uncontrolled infection or other autoimmune disease. The sample holds many counts of this clonotype. Its antigen remains unknown. Findings of the study overall: It was a median about 7.1 months before onset that the model predicted ophthalmopathy. Also found in blood were most expanded thyroid clonotypes above 0.001. Ophthalmopathy stood apart from stable hyperthyroidism in a 13 V-J model.

The CDR3 is made up of 14 amino acids. Unmatched junction bases numbered 6, after V lost 5 bases and J lost 3 bases. Germline V lookup: CDR1 SGHTA, CDR2 FQGNSA. The clonotype was recovered from a woman in her twenties or thirties with Graves' hyperthyroidism that later progressed to Graves' ophthalmopathy. Sequencing input: blood. The chain recombines TRBV7-2 with TRBJ2-7; 8 bases fit TRBD2. The CDR3 sequence is CASSNSGTDYEQYF. Written as DNA, the CDR3 is TGTGCCAGCAGCAATAGCGGGACCGACTACGAGCAGTACTTC.